This T cell receptor beta chain was retrieved from a study of resident and recirculating memory T cells in vitiligo (dated by TCRdb to 2017 to 2018). A note on the overall study: For TCR beta sequencing, epidermis was obtained by shave biopsy from two lesional and two nonlesional sites, and PBMCs were also collected, from each of a few stable vitiligo patients. Samples were homogenized without cell sorting just before genomic DNA extraction with the Qiagen DNeasy Blood & Tissue Kit. The human TCR beta sequencing was designed to test whether specific clones found in lesional vitiligo skin differed from the clones found in nonlesional skin and in blood.

Vitiligo was considered stable when no change in lesions had been observed over the previous 6 months. To qualify as stable, patients additionally needed to show no confetti depigmentation, which is a clinical sign of active vitiligo. Patients who had been treated within the previous three months were excluded. PBMCs were isolated from heparinized blood by Ficoll density gradient centrifugation and then flash-frozen. The immunoSEQ hsTCRB kit was used to amplify TCR beta chains from the genomic DNA. Sequencing of TCR beta libraries was performed on an Illumina MiSeq instrument by the immunoSEQ service. Processing in the source paper ran as follows. Repertoire data were analyzed with the immunoSEQ Analyzer. TCRdb's version of the immuneACCESS table is confined to in-frame rearrangements and falls short of the full clone set. An unresolved V gene accounts for under half of the shortfall where checked; the remainder is of unknown origin. The V and J calls and clone size are taken from that table; D and trimming were inferred from the DNA. Recorded for this sample are tens of thousands of clones; roughly 94% of them occurred a single time. Of the sample, about 5.5% is held by the ten largest clones.

Taken from cysteine to phenylalanine, the CDR3 has 15 residues. Only the CDR3 DNA is retained, 45 bases long and in frame from the first base. V and J are truncated by 4 bases and 7 bases respectively, leaving an intervening sequence of 15 bases. CDR1 and CDR2 are drawn from the germline V gene: SGDLS, YYNGEE. Paper-wide results and their limitations: Because TCR sequences were not shared across biopsy sites or across patients, the findings suggest that different lesions are infiltrated by different T cell clones, a pattern described as private specificity. Working out how much the T cell clones identified in the vitiligo lesions and the human Trm versus Tcm pools each contribute will require future mechanistic studies. Overlap and correlation analysis found no significant repertoire overlap between any two biopsies, even biopsies from the same patient, apart from each lesion compared with itself. No unique dominant TCR clone was detected, and clonality varied among vitiligo lesions.

In the case of this clone: Its recognized antigen is unknown. Nothing much larger sits one base from this clone, and base qualities are not available.

The TCR comes from a male donor with vitiligo. The material sequenced was blood. This chain is built from TRBV9 and TRBJ1-6; possibly the D gene is TRBD1, per 5 matching bases. The sequenced DNA is TGTGCCAGCAGCCCCCGGGGGGGAACGAATTCACCCCTCCACTTT. Its product reads: CASSPRGGTNSPLHF. Where the CDR3 stops, the reference TRBV9 and TRBJ1-6 genes take over; the full variable domain is DSGVTQTPKHLITATGQRVTLRCSPRSGDLSVYWYQQSLDQGLQFLIQYYNGEERAKGNILERFSAQQFPDLHSELNLSSLELGDSALYFCASSPRGGTNSPLHFGNGTRLTVT.